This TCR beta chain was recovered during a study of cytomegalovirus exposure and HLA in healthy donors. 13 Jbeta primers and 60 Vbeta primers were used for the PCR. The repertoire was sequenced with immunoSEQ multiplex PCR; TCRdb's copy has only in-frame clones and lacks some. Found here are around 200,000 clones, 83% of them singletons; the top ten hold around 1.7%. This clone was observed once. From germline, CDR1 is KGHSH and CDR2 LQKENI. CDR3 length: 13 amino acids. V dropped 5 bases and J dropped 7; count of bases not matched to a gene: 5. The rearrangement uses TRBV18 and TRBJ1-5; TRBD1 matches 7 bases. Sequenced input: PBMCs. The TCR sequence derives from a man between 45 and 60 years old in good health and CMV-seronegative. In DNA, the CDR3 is TGTGCCAGCTCAGCAGACAGGGAGCAGCCCCAGCATTTT. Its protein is CASSADREQPQHF.